This entry concerns a single T cell receptor beta chain. Its antigen is unidentified. This specimen comes from a study of T-cell reconstitution after alpha-beta-depleted transplantation in children. Study observations and caveats: Reportedly, only several hundred clones from non-depleted graft cells drove alpha-beta T-cell counts at about two months. Certain patients had high TCRbeta diversity at day 60, and it came from recipient T cells and thymic progenitors that survived. When one year had passed after transplant, most T-cell counts and diversity came from newly produced T cells.

The CDR3 contains 15 residues. CDR1 is SGHKS, CDR2 YYEKEE, per germline (reference sequence). V gave up 4 bases and J gave up 4 bases; unmatched junction bases: 9. Library preparation (for TCRbeta) was performed with unique molecular identifiers. MiXCR was run by TCRdb on the PCR reads, yielding one entry per CDR3 protein. The table lists about a million distinct CDR3 sequences, under 30% of them singletons. The V and J genes are TRBV5-5 and TRBJ2-5; 8 positions agree with TRBD1. The sequence came from a boy in the first two years of life who had a stem cell transplant for SCID, so the T cells may come from the graft donor. Specimen: PBMCs, mostly from graft donor cells, collected 360 days after TCRalphabeta/CD19-depleted stem cell transplant. As DNA, the CDR3 is TGTGCCAGCAGCCCGCGTCAGACAGGGGTAGAGACCCAGTACTTC. Protein product: CASSPRQTGVETQYF.